This T cell receptor (beta chain) was recorded in a study of CD8+ T cells in alopecia areata. Investigators isolated RNA and reverse transcribed it into cDNA to act as the sequencing template. The method was immunoSEQ multiplex PCR; TCRdb's version includes in-frame clones alone and lacks a portion of them. The sample has about 270,000 clones; about 60% are singletons. Sample treatment: oral pan-JAK inhibitor, 5-10 mg twice daily. Whole-study results and caveats: In scalp samples, resident alphabeta T cells of normal skin are also sequenced. Tofacitinib did not eliminate many expanded lesional clones from scalp or blood.

Comments on this clone: Its specificity is not known.

The CDR3 sequence is 12 residues long. The germline CDR1 and CDR2 sequences are SNHLY and FYNNEI. V lost 4 bases to trimming and J lost 7 bases, with 10 bases between them. The rearrangement uses TRBV2 and TRBJ1-2, with D uncertain. The sequences come from CD4+ T cells sorted from blood, collected at approximately week 52, from a patient treated with tofacitinib. The sequence was collected from a human donor with alopecia areata. The CDR3 nucleotides read TGTGCCAGCAGTGTCGCCTGGGCTGGCTACACCTTC. Translated, it gives CASSVAWAGYTF.